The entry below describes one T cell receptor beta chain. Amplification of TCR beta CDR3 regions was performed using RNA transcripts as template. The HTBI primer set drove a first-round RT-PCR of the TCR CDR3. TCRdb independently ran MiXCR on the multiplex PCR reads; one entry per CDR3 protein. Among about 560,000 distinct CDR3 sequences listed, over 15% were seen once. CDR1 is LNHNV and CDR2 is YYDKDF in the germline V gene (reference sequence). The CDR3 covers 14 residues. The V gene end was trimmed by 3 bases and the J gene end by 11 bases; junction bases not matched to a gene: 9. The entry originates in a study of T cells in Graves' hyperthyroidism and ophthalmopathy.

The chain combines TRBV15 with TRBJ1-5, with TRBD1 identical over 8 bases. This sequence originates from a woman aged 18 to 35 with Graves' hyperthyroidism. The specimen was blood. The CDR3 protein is CATSSRQGNLAQHF. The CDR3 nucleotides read TGTGCCACCAGCAGCAGACAGGGGAATTTAGCCCAGCATTTT.